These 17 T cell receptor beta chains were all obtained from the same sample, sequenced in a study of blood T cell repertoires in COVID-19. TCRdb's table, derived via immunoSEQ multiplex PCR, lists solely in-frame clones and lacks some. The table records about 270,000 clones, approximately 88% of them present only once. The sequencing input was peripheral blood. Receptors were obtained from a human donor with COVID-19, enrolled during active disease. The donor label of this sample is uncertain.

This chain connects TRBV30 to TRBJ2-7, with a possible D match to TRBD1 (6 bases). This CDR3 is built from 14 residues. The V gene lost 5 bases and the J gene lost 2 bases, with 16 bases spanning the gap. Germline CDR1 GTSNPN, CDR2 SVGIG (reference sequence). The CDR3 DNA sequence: TGTGCCTGGGCCCTAACGCAGGGGACCTACGAGCAGTACTTC. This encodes CAWALTQGTYEQYF.

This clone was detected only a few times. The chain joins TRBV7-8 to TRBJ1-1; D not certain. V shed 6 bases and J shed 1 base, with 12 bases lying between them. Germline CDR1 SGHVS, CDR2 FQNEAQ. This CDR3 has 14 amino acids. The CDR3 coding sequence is TGTGCCAGCAGAGTTGCGGTTACGAACACTGAAGCTTTCTTT. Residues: CASRVAVTNTEAFF.

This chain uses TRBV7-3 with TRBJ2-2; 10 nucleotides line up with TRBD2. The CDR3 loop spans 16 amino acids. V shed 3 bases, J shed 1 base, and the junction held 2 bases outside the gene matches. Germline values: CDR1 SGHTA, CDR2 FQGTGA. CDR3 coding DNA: TGTGCCAGCAGCTTCCGACTAGCGGGGAACACCGGGGAGCTGTTTTTT. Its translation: CASSFRLAGNTGELFF. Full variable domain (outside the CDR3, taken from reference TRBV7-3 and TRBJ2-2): GAGVSQTPSNKVTEKGKYVELRCDPISGHTALYWYRQSLGQGPEFLIYFQGTGAADDSGLPNDRFFAVRPEGSVSTLKIQRTERGDSAVYLCASSFRLAGNTGELFFGEGSRLTVL.

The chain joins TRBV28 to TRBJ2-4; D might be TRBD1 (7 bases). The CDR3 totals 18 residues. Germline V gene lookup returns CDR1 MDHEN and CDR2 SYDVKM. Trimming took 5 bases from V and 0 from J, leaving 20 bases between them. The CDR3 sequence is CASSPSGTAGIAKNIQYF. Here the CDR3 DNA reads TGTGCCAGCAGTCCTTCCGGGACAGCGGGCATAGCCAAAAACATTCAGTACTTC.

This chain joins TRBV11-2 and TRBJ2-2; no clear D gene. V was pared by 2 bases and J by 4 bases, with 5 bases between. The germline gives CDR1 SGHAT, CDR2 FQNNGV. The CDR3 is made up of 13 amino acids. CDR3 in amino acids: CASSLSFTGELFF. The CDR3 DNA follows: TGTGCCAGCAGCTTATCTTTCACCGGGGAGCTGTTTTTT.

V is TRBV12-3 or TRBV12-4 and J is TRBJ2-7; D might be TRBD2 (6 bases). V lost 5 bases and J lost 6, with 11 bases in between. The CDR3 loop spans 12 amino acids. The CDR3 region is CASSRDSTEQYF. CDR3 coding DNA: TGTGCCAGCAGTCGGGACTCCACCGAGCAGTACTTC.

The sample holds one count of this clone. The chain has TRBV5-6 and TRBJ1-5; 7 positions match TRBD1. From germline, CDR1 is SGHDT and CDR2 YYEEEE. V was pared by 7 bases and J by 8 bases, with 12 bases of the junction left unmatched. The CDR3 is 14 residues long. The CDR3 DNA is TGTGCCAGCGGACTACAGGGGCGCTGGGAGCCCCAGCATTTT. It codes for CASGLQGRWEPQHF.

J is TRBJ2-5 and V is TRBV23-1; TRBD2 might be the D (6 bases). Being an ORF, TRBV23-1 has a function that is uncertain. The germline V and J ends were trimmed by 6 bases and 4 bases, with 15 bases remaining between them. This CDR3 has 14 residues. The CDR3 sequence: CASSPALGGETQYF. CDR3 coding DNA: TGCGCCAGCAGCCCCGCGCTGGGGGGAGAGACCCAGTACTTC.

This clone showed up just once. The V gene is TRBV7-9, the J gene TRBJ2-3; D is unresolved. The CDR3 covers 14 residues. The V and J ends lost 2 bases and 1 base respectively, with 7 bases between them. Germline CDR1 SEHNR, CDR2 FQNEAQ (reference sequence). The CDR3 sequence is CASSLSAGTDTQYF. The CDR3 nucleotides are TGTGCCAGCAGCTTAAGCGCAGGCACAGATACGCAGTATTTT.

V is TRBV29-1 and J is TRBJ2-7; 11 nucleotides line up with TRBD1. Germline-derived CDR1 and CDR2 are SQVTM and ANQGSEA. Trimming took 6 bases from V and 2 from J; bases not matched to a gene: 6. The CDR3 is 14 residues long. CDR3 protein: CSVIGQGAPYEQYF. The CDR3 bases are TGCAGCGTCATAGGACAGGGGGCTCCCTACGAGCAGTACTTC.

CDR3 DNA sequence: TGTGCCAGCAGCCGGACAGGGGGGACGCAGTATTTT. It yields the protein CASSRTGGTQYF. This sequence joins TRBV11-3 and TRBJ2-3; TRBD1 matches 10 bases. The germline V gene encodes CDR1 SGHNT and CDR2 YENEEA. The CDR3 contains 12 residues. Germline trimming cut 5 bases from V and 9 bases from J; bases unmatched to any gene: 2.

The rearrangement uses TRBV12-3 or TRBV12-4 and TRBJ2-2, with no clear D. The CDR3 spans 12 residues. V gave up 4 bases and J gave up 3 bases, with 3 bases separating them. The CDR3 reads CASSSDTGELFF. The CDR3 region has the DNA TGTGCCAGCAGTTCGGACACCGGGGAGCTGTTTTTT.

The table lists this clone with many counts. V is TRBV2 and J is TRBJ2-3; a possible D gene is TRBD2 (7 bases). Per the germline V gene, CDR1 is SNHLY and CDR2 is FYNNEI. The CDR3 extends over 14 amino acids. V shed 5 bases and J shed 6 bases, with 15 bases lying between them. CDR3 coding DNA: TGTGCCAGCAGTTTAAGGGGGGAGGGGGATACGCAGTATTTT. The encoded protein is CASSLRGEGDTQYF.

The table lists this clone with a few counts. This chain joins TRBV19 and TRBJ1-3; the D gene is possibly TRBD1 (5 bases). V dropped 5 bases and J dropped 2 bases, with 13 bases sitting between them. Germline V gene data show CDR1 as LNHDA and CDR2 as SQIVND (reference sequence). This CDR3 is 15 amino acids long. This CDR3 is CASSPTQGTGNTIYF. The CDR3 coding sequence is TGTGCCAGTAGTCCAACGCAGGGCACTGGAAACACCATATATTTT.

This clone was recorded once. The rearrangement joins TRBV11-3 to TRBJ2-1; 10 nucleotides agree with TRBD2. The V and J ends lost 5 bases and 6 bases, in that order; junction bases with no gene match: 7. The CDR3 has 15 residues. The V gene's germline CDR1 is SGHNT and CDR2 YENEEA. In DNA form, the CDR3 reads TGTGCCAGCAGCCCCGGACTAGCGGTCCTCAATGAGCAGTTCTTC. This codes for CASSPGLAVLNEQFF.

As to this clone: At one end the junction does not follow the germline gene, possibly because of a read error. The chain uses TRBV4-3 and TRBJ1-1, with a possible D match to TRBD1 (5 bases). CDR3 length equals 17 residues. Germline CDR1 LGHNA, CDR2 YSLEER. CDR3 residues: CASSRRGGYGGDTEAFF. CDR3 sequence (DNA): TGCGCCAGTAGCCGAAGGGGAGGGTATGGAGGGGACACTGAAGCTTTCTTT.

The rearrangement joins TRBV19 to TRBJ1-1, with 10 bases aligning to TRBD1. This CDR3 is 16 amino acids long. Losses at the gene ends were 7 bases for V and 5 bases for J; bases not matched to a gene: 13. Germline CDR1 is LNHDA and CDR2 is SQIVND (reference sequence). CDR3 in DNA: TGTGCCAGTACCGTCCCGGGACAGGGGTCGGGGACTGAAGCTTTCTTT. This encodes CASTVPGQGSGTEAFF.